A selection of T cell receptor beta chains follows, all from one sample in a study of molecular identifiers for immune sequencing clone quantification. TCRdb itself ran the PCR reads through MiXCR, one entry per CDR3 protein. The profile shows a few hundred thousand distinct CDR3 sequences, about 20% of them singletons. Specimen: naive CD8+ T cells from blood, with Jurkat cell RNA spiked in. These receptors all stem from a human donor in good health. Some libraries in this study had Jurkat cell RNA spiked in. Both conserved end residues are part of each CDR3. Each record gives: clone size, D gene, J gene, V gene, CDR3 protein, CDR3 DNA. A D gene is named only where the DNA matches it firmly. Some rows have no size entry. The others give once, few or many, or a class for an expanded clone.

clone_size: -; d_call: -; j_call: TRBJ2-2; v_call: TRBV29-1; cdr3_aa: CSVLETTGELFF; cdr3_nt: TGCAGCGTCTTGGAAACCACCGGGGAGCTGTTTTTT
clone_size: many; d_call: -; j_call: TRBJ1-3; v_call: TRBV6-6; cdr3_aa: CASSFEPGQRNTIYF; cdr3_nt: TGTGCCAGCAGTTTCGAACCGGGACAAAGAAACACCATATATTTT
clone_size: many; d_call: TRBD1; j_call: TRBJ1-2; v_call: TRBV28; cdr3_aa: CASSLTGQDFNYGYTF; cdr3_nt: TGTGCCAGCAGTTTAACAGGACAGGACTTTAACTATGGCTACACCTTC
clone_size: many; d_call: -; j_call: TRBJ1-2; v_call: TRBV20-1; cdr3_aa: CSAREFTEVYGYTF; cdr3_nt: TGCAGTGCTAGAGAATTCACGGAAGTCTATGGCTACACCTTC
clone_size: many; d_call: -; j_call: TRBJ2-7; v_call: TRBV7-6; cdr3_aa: CASSLGDFSYEQYF; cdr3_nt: TGTGCCAGCAGCTTAGGGGATTTCTCCTACGAGCAGTACTTC
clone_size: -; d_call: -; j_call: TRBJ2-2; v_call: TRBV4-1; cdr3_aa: CASSQGHFTGELFF; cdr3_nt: TGCGCCAGCAGCCAGGGACACTTCACCGGGGAGCTGTTTTTT
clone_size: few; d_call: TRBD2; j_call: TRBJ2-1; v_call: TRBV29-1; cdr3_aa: CSVEPGLAFNEQFF; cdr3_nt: TGCAGCGTTGAACCGGGACTAGCGTTTAATGAGCAGTTCTTC
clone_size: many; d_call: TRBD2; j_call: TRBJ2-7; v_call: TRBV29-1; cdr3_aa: CSVTHGSGNPRYEQYF; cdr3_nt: TGCAGCGTGACCCATGGTAGCGGGAACCCTCGGTACGAGCAGTACTTC
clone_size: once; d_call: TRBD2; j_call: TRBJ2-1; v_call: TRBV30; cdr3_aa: CAWSVLAGVEQLF; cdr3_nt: TGTGCCTGGAGTGTACTAGCGGGAGTTGAGCAGCTCTTC
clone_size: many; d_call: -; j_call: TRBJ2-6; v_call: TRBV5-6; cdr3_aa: CASSLDPVHSGANVLTF; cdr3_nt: TGTGCCAGCAGCTTGGATCCAGTTCACTCTGGGGCCAACGTCCTGACTTTC
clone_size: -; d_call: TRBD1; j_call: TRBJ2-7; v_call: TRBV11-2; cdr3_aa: CASSFDVGQGGVDEQYF; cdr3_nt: TGTGCCAGCAGCTTTGACGTAGGACAGGGAGGTGTCGACGAGCAGTACTTC
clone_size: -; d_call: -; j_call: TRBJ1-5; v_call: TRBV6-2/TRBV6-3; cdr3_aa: CASSYLGRGVAQHF; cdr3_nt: TGTGCCAGCAGTTACCTGGGACGGGGTGTCGCCCAGCATTTT
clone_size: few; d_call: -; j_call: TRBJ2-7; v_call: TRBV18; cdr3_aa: CASSEAMSEWSYEQYF; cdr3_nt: TGTGCCAGCTCAGAGGCCATGTCGGAGTGGTCCTACGAGCAGTACTTC
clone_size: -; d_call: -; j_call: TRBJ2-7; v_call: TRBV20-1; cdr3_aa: CSARRGITYEQYF; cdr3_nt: TGCAGTGCTAGAAGGGGGATCACCTACGAGCAGTACTTC
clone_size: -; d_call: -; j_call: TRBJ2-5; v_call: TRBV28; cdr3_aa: CASRGEWYQEAQYF; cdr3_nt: TGTGCCAGCAGGGGGGAGTGGTACCAAGAGGCCCAGTACTTC
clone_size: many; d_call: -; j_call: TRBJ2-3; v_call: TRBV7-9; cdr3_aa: CASSLVGGFDTQYF; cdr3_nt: TGTGCCAGCAGCTTAGTTGGGGGGTTCGATACGCAGTATTTT
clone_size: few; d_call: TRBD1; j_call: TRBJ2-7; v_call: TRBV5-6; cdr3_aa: CASSLTGTGMYEQYF; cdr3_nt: TGTGCCAGCAGCTTAACCGGGACAGGGATGTACGAGCAGTACTTC
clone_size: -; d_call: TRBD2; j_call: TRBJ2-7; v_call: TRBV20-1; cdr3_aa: CSASVTSGTASYEQYF; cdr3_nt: TGCAGTGCTAGCGTCACGAGCGGGACCGCCTCCTACGAGCAGTACTTC
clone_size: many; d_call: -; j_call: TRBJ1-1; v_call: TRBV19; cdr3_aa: CASNSPGEQNTEAFF; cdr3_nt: TGTGCCAGTAATTCCCCCGGGGAGCAAAACACTGAAGCTTTCTTT
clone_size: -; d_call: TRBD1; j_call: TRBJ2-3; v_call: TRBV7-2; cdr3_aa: CARSDRVEWGTDTQYF; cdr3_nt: TGTGCCAGATCGGACAGGGTTGAGTGGGGCACAGATACGCAGTATTTT
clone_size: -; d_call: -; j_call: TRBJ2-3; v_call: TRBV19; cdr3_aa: CASSTTPVRDTQYF; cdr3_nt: TGTGCCAGTAGTACGACCCCAGTTCGGGATACGCAGTATTTT
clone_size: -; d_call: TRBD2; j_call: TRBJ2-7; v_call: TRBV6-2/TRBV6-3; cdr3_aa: CASSTSGSPYLEQYF; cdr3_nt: TGTGCCAGCAGCACAAGCGGGAGCCCTTATCTCGAGCAGTACTTC
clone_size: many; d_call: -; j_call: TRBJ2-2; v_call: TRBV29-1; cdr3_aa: CSVGDWGSGELFF; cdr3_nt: TGCAGCGTGGGGGACTGGGGATCCGGGGAGCTGTTTTTT
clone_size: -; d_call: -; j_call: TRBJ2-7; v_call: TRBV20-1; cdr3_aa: CSARSQRVYEQYF; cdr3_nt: TGCAGTGCTAGATCACAGAGGGTATACGAGCAGTACTTC
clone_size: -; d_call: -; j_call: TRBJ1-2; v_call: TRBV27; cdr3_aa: CASSLRQTSIYGYTF; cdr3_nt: TGTGCCAGCAGTTTAAGACAGACGAGCATCTATGGCTACACCTTC
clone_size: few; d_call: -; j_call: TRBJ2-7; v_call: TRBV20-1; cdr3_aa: CSARDEAGLSYEQYF; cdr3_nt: TGCAGTGCTAGAGATGAGGCAGGGCTTTCCTACGAGCAGTACTTC
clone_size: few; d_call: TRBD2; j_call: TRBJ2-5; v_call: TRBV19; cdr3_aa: CASSMTSVRQETQYF; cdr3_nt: TGTGCCAGTAGTATGACTAGCGTACGCCAAGAGACCCAGTACTTC
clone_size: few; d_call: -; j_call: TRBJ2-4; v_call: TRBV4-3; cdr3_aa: CASSQDRIMLAKNIQYF; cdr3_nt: TGCGCCAGCAGCCAAGACAGGATCATGTTAGCCAAAAACATTCAGTACTTC
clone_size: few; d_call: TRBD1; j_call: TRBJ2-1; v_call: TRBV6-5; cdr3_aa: CASSYGTGAYGEQFF; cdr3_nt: TGTGCCAGCAGTTACGGGACAGGAGCTTACGGTGAGCAGTTCTTC
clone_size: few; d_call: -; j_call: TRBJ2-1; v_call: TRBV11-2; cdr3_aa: CATSADSSSYNEQFF; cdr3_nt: TGTGCCACCTCCGCGGACTCGAGCTCCTACAATGAGCAGTTCTTC
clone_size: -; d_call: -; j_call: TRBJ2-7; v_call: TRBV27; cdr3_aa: CASSSPAGTTYEQYF; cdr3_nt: TGTGCCAGCAGTTCCCCCGCCGGGACCACCTACGAGCAGTACTTC
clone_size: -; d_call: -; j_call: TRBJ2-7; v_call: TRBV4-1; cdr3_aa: CASSQESTYEQYF; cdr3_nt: TGCGCCAGCAGCCAAGAGTCCACCTACGAGCAGTACTTC
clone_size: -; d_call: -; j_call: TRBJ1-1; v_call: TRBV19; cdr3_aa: CASSVMHGVNTEAFF; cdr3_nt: TGTGCCAGTAGTGTGATGCATGGTGTGAACACTGAAGCTTTCTTT
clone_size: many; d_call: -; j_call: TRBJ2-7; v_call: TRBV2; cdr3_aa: CASEEGSSYEQYF; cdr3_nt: TGTGCCAGCGAGGAGGGTAGCTCCTACGAGCAGTACTTC
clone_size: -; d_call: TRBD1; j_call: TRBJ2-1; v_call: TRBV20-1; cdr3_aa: CSARPLDPQGNEQFF; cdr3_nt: TGCAGTGCTAGACCCCTGGATCCACAGGGGAATGAGCAGTTCTTC
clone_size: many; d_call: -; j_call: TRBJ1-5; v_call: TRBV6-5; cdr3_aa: CASSSGLGSQPQHF; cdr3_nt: TGTGCCAGCAGTTCTGGACTAGGGTCTCAGCCCCAGCATTTT
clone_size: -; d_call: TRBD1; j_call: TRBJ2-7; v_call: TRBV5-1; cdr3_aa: CASSTDLGQGYEQYF; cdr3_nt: TGCGCCAGCAGCACTGACTTGGGACAGGGTTACGAGCAGTACTTC
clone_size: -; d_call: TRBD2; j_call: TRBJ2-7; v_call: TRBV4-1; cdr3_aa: CASSHSSGAPYEQYF; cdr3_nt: TGCGCCAGCAGCCACAGTAGCGGGGCTCCCTACGAGCAGTACTTC
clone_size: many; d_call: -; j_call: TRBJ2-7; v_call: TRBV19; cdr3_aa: CASSIAYVPYEQYF; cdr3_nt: TGTGCCAGTAGTATAGCTTACGTGCCCTACGAGCAGTACTTC
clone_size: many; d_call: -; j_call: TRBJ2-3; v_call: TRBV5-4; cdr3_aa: CASSDITDTQYF; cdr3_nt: TGTGCCAGCAGCGATATCACAGATACGCAGTATTTT
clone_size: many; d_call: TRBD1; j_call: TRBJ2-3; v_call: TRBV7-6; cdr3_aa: CASSAQPPWDRVETSTQYF; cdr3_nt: TGTGCCAGCAGCGCACAACCCCCCTGGGACAGGGTAGAGACTAGTACGCAGTATTTT
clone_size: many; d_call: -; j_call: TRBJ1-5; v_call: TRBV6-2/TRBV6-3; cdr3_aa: CASSPLDSNQPQHF; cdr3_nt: TGTGCCAGCAGCCCCCTCGATAGCAATCAGCCCCAGCATTTT
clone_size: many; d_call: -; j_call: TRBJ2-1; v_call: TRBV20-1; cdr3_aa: CSPYRGPLRDNEQFF; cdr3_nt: TGCAGTCCCTATCGGGGCCCGCTTAGGGACAATGAGCAGTTCTTC
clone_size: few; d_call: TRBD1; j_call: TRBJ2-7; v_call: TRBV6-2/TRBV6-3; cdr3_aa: CASSYSSGQGLIASYEQYF; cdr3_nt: TGTGCCAGCAGTTACTCGTCGGGACAGGGTCTGATTGCCTCCTACGAGCAGTACTTC
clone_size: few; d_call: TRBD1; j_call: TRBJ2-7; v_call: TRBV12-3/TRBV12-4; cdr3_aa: CASSPSADRSREQYF; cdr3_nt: TGTGCCAGCAGCCCGTCCGCGGACAGGTCGAGAGAGCAGTACTTC
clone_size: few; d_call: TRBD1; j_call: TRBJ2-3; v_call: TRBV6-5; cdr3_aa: CASSCTRSTGDSTDTRYF; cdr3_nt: TGTGCCAGCAGTTGCACCCGATCGACAGGGGATAGCACAGATACGCGGTATTTT
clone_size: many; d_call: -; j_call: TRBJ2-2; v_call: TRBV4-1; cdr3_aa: CASSQDGADTGELFF; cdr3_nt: TGCGCCAGCAGCCAAGACGGGGCAGACACCGGGGAGCTGTTTTTT
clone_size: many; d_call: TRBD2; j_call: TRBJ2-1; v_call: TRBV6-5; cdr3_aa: CASNHGGGRDEQFF; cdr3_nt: TGTGCCAGTAATCACGGGGGGGGCCGCGATGAGCAGTTCTTC
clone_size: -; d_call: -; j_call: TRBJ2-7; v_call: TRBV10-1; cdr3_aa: CASTDSPGPGAYEQYF; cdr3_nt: TGCGCCAGCACCGACTCTCCGGGACCTGGGGCATACGAGCAGTACTTC
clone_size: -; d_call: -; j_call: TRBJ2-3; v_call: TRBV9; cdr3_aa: CASSGEGRGVTDTQYF; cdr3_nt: TGTGCCAGCAGCGGCGAGGGACGAGGGGTGACAGATACGCAGTATTTT
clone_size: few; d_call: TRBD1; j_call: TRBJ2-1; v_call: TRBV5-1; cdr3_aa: CASHGQGPNNEQFF; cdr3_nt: TGCGCCAGCCACGGACAGGGTCCCAACAATGAGCAGTTCTTC
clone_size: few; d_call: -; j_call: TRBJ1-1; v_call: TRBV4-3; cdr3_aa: CASSQDREGEAFF; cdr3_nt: TGCGCCAGCAGCCAAGATCGGGAGGGTGAAGCTTTCTTT
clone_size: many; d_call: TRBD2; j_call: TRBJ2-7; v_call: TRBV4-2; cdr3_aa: CASSQDLGLAVEQYF; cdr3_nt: TGTGCCAGCAGCCAAGATTTGGGACTAGCGGTCGAGCAGTACTTC
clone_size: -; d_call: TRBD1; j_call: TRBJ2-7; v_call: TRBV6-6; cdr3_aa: CVSSYSFSGTGSNEQYF; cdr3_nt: TGTGTCAGCAGTTATTCTTTTTCCGGGACAGGGTCCAACGAGCAGTACTTC
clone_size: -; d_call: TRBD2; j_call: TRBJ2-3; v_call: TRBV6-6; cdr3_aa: CAYQREGADTQYF; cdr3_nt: TGTGCCTATCAGCGGGAGGGTGCAGATACGCAGTATTTT
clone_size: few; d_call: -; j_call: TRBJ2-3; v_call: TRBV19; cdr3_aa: CASSVSGDTQYF; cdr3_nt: TGTGCCAGTAGTGTCAGCGGAGATACGCAGTATTTT
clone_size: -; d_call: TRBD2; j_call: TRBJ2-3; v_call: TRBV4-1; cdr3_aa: CASSQGRGGLPDTQYF; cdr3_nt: TGCGCCAGCAGCCAAGGTCGGGGGGGGCTTCCAGATACGCAGTATTTT